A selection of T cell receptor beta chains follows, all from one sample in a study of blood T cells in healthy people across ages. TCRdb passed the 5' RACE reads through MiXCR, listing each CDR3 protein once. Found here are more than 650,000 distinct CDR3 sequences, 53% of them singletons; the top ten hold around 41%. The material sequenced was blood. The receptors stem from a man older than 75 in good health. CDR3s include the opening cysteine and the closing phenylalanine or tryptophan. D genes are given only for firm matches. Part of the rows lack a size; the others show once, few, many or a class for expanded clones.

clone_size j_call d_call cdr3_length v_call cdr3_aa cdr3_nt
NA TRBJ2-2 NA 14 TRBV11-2 CASSPWGGPGELFF TGTGCCAGCAGCCCTTGGGGAGGTCCCGGGGAGCTGTTTTTT
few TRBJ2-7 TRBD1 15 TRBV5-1 CASSPGTGKYYEQYF TGCGCCAGCAGCCCGGGGACAGGGAAATACTACGAGCAGTACTTC
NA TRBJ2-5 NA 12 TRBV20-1 CSARQLAETQYF TGCAGTGCTAGACAGCTTGCGGAGACCCAGTACTTC
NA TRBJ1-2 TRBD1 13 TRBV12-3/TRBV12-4 CASRGQSMYGYTF TGTGCCAGCAGGGGACAGAGTATGTATGGCTACACCTTC
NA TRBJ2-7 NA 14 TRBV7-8 CASSSGLPRPEQYF TGTGCCAGCAGTAGCGGACTTCCCCGTCCCGAGCAGTACTTC
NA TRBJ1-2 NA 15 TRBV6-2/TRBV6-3 CASSSLPGARYGYTF TGTGCCAGCAGTTCCCTTCCGGGGGCTCGATATGGCTACACCTTC
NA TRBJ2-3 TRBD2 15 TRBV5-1 CASSLSSGSGRYAYF TGCGCCAGCAGCTTGTCTAGCGGGAGTGGGAGATACGCGTATTTT
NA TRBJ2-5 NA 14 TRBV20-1 CSARGMVRPETQYF TGCAGTGCTAGGGGGATGGTACGGCCAGAGACCCAGTACTTC
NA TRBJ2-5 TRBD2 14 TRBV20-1 CSASILAGPNEQYF TGCAGTGCTAGTATCCTAGCGGGACCCAATGAGCAGTACTTC
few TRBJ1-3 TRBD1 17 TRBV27 CASSPYRDRVSGNTIYF TGTGCCAGCAGCCCGTACCGGGACAGGGTGTCTGGAAACACCATATATTTT
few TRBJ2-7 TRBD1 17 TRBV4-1 CASSQDWGQGITYEQYF TGCGCCAGCAGCCAAGATTGGGGACAGGGGATAACCTACGAGCAGTACTTC
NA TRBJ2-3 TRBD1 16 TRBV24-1 CATSDPPGQGTDTQYF TGCGCCACCAGTGACCCGCCGGGACAGGGGACAGATACGCAGTATTTT
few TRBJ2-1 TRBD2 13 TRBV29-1 CSVFGLAGLEQFF TGCAGCGTTTTTGGACTAGCGGGACTTGAGCAGTTCTTC
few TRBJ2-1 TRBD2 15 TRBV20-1 CSASGTSGKENEQFF TGCAGTGCCTCCGGGACTAGCGGGAAAGAAAATGAGCAGTTCTTC
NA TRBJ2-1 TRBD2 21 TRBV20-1 CSARATGGPAGTSGFYNEQFF TGCAGTGCTAGAGCAACCGGAGGGCCAGCCGGGACTAGCGGGTTCTACAATGAGCAGTTCTTC
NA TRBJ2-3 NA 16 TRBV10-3 CAISESWGKGTDTQYF TGTGCCATCAGTGAGTCGTGGGGAAAAGGGACAGATACGCAGTATTTT
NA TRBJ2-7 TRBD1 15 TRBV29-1 CSVAGTGSSSYEQYF TGCAGCGTAGCCGGGACAGGGTCCAGCTCCTACGAGCAGTACTTC
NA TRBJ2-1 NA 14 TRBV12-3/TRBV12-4 CASRGPVSYNEQFF TGTGCCAGCAGGGGCCCGGTCTCCTACAATGAGCAGTTCTTC
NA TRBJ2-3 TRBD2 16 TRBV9 CASSGASGTKRDTRYF TGTGCCAGCAGCGGGGCTAGCGGGACGAAGCGAGATACGCGGTATTTT
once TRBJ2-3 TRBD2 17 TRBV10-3 CAISGVTSGRRADTQYF TGTGCCATCAGTGGAGTGACTAGCGGAAGGCGGGCAGATACGCAGTATTTT
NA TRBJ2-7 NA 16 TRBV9 CASSPAGDIFYNEQYF TGTGCCAGCAGCCCCGCCGGGGACATCTTCTACAATGAACAGTACTTC
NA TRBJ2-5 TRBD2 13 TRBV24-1 CATGGLAGETQYF TGTGCCACCGGCGGACTAGCGGGAGAGACCCAGTACTTC
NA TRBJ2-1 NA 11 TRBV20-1 CSAPQVDEQFF TGCAGTGCACCCCAGGTTGATGAGCAGTTCTTC
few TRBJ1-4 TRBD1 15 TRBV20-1 CSARDGQGENEKLFF TGCAGTGCTAGAGATGGACAGGGGGAAAATGAAAAACTGTTTTTT
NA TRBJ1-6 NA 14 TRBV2 CASSDGDPNSPLHF TGTGCCAGCAGTGACGGGGACCCTAATTCACCCCTCCACTTT
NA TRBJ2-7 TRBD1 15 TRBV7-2 CASSSYRDSSYEQYF TGTGCCAGCAGCTCTTACCGGGACAGCTCCTACGAGCAGTACTTC
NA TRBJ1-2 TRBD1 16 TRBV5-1 CASSFGTGNPNYGYTF TGCGCCAGCAGCTTCGGGACAGGGAATCCTAACTATGGCTACACCTTC
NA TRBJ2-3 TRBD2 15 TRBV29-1 CSATGLAGGSGTQYF TGCAGCGCGACGGGACTAGCGGGAGGATCGGGTACGCAGTATTTT
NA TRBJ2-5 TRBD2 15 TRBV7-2 CASSFRRMGGETQYF TGTGCCAGCAGCTTCCGGAGGATGGGGGGGGAGACCCAGTACTTC
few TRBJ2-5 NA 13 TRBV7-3 CASSPSGGGTQYF TGTGCCAGCAGCCCCTCGGGCGGAGGGACCCAGTACTTC
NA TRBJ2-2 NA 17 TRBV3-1 CASSPGLSTTRGGELFF TGTGCCAGCAGCCCCGGACTCTCGACGACTAGAGGGGGGGAGCTGTTTTTT
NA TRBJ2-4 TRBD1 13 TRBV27 CASRGQRKNIQYF TGTGCCAGCAGGGGACAGCGCAAAAACATTCAGTACTTC
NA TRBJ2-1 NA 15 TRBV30 CAWSVASGSYNEQFF TGTGCCTGGAGTGTAGCGAGCGGCTCCTACAATGAGCAGTTCTTC
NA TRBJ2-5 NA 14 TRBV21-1 CASSALCGQETQYF TGTGCCAGCAGCGCCCTGTGCGGCCAAGAGACCCAGTACTTC
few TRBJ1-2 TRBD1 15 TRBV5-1 CASSRNTGGDYGYTF TGCGCCAGCAGCAGGAACACAGGGGGCGACTATGGCTACACCTTC
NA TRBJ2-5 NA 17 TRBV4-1 CASSPTRTAGFYNEQYF TGCGCCAGCAGCCCTACGAGGACAGCGGGTTTTTACAATGAGCAGTACTTC
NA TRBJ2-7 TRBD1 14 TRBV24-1 CATGTGGSYNEQYF TGTGCCACCGGGACAGGGGGCAGTTACAATGAGCAGTACTTC
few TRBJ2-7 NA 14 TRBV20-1 CSARALGSSYEQYF TGCAGTGCTAGGGCTCTGGGCAGCTCCTACGAGCAGTACTTC
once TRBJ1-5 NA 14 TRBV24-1 CATRAPGDNQPQHF TGTGCCACCAGGGCCCCAGGGGACAATCAGCCCCAGCATTTT
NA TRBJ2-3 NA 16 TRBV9 CASSVEASGLTDTQYF TGTGCCAGCAGCGTAGAAGCCAGCGGACTGACAGATACGCAGTATTTT
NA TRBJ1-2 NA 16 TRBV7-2 CASSSPGGGFNYGYTF TGTGCCAGCAGCTCGCCGGGTGGGGGATTTAACTATGGCTACACCTTC
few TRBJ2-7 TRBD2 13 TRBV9 CASSLRLASEQYF TGTGCCAGCAGCCTCCGACTAGCGTCGGAGCAGTACTTC
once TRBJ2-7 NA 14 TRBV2 CARDKGDNSYEQYF TGTGCCAGAGACAAAGGAGACAACTCCTACGAGCAGTACTTC
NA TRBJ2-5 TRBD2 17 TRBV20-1 CSARDLWASGTQETQYF TGCAGTGCTAGAGATCTTTGGGCTAGCGGGACCCAAGAGACCCAGTACTTC
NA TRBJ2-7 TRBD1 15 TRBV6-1 CAILTRTGTEVGQYF TGTGCCATCCTTACCCGGACAGGGACCGAAGTGGGGCAGTACTTC
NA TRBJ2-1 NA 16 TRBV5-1 CASSLASARGYNEQFF TGCGCCAGCAGCTTGGCCAGCGCTCGTGGGTACAATGAGCAGTTCTTC
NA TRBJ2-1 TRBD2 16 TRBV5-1 CASSLVPSGTNNEQFF TGCGCCAGCAGCTTGGTGCCTAGCGGGACGAACAATGAGCAGTTCTTC
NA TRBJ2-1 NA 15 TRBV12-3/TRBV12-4 CASSLGSLNYNEQFF TGTGCCAGCAGTTTGGGGAGCCTGAACTACAATGAGCAGTTCTTC
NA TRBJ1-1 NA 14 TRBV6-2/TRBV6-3 CASLDWGGNTEAFF TGTGCCAGCTTGGATTGGGGGGGGAACACTGAAGCTTTCTTT
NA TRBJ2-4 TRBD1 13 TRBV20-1 CSARQGVKNIQYF TGCAGTGCCCGACAGGGTGTCAAAAACATTCAGTACTTC
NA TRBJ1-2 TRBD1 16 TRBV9 CASSASVIGTAYGYTF TGTGCCAGCAGCGCCTCCGTAATCGGGACAGCCTATGGCTACACCTTC
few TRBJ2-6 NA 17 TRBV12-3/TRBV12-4 CASSLTSKVSGANVLTF TGTGCCAGCAGTTTAACTAGCAAGGTCTCCGGGGCCAACGTCCTGACTTTC